Listed below are T cell receptor beta chains from one sample, sequenced in a study of quantifying T cell responses using KT2 cells. TCRdb ran MiXCR on the UMI-ligation and nested PCR reads and lists one entry per CDR3 protein. This table has some 41,000 distinct CDR3 sequences, approximately 15% appearing once. What was sequenced was PBMCs spiked with cells of the T cell clone KT2. These receptors were obtained from a human donor. CDR3s include the opening cysteine and the closing phenylalanine or tryptophan. The D gene is left open where the match is weak. The listing skips clone size in some rows; elsewhere it reads once, few, many or a size class.

>-|-|TRBV2|TRBJ2-1
TGTGCCAGCAGTCCTTCAGGGGAGCAGTTCTTC
CASSPSGEQFF
>TRBD1|many|TRBV29-1|TRBJ2-7
TGCAGCGTTGAAGAGGGGGATTGGGGACAGGGCTACGAGCAGTACTTC
CSVEEGDWGQGYEQYF
>-|few|TRBV7-9|TRBJ1-1
TGTGCCAGCAGCTTATCCGGCACTGAAGCTTTCTTT
CASSLSGTEAFF
>-|-|TRBV7-3|TRBJ2-2
TGTGCCAGCAGCTTAATGCCTGGGGGGGAGCTGTTTTTT
CASSLMPGGELFF
>-|few|TRBV29-1|TRBJ1-1
TGCAGCGCCAGCAGAGCAGGGGACACTGAAGCTTTCTTT
CSASRAGDTEAFF
>TRBD1|-|TRBV12-3/TRBV12-4|TRBJ1-1
TGTGCCAGCACCCCCCCGGACAGGGGGAACACTGAAGCTTTCTTT
CASTPPDRGNTEAFF
>-|many|TRBV24-1|TRBJ2-6
TGTGCCACCAGTCCCACCGGGGAGTCTGGGGCCAACGTCCTGACTTTC
CATSPTGESGANVLTF
>TRBD1|-|TRBV11-2|TRBJ2-7
TGTGCCAGCAGCCCAGTCGTGGGACAGGGGTACGAGCAGTACTTC
CASSPVVGQGYEQYF
>-|many|TRBV19|TRBJ2-7
TGTGCCAGTAGTCTCTCGGGGGCTGCTAACGAGCAGTACTTC
CASSLSGAANEQYF
>TRBD1|many|TRBV5-5|TRBJ1-6
TGTGCCAGCAGCTCGGGGGACAGCAGCTCACCCCTCCACTTT
CASSSGDSSSPLHF
>TRBD1|few|TRBV12-3/TRBV12-4|TRBJ1-2
TGTGCCAGCAGTCCAGGACAGGGAGGAAGCTATGGCTACACCTTC
CASSPGQGGSYGYTF
>TRBD1|-|TRBV7-9|TRBJ2-5
TGTGCCAGCAGCTACGGGACAGGCCAGTGGGCCCAGTACTTC
CASSYGTGQWAQYF
>TRBD1|many|TRBV29-1|TRBJ2-5
TGCAGCGTTTCAGAGACAGGGCAAGAGACCCAGTACTTC
CSVSETGQETQYF
>TRBD2|few|TRBV7-9|TRBJ2-3
TGTGCCAGCAGCTTAGCTAGCGGGGGAAGCAGTGATACGCAGTATTTT
CASSLASGGSSDTQYF
>TRBD1|-|TRBV30|TRBJ1-5
TGTGCCTGGAGTGTATTGGGACAGTCTCAGCCCCAGCATTTT
CAWSVLGQSQPQHF
>-|-|TRBV25-1|TRBJ1-2
TGTGCCAGCAGTTCTCACGACGGGGTTAACTATGGCTACACCTTC
CASSSHDGVNYGYTF